This entry lists 10 T cell receptor beta chains sequenced from one sample in a study of cytomegalovirus exposure and HLA in healthy donors (dated by TCRdb to 2016 to 2017). Library preparation was by the immunoSEQ multiplex PCR assay. A mixture of 60 forward primers for TCR Vbeta segments and 13 reverse primers for TCR Jbeta segments was used in the multiplex PCR. The source is immuneACCESS, and TCRdb retained only in-frame sequences with V and J called. Part of the clones is not carried over; for the studies checked, unresolved V genes explain less than half of this, and the remainder is unexplained. The sample table holds 200,000 to 300,000 clones, of which 84% were seen once. Approximately 2% of the sample belongs to the ten largest clones. Sequencing input: PBMCs. Every receptor here comes from a woman in her thirties or forties in good health and CMV-seropositive.

The chain's CDR3 is CATAGSGNQPQHF. CDR3 DNA: TGTGCCACCGCAGGGTCTGGCAATCAGCCCCAGCATTTT. V gene TRBV10-3 combines with J gene TRBJ1-5, with TRBD1 as a possible D gene (5 bases). The germline CDR1 and CDR2 sequences are ENHRY and SYGVKD. This CDR3 contains 13 residues. Trimming removed 10 bases from V and 2 bases from J, with 12 bases in between.

The chain couples TRBV13 to TRBJ2-7; possible D gene TRBD2, 6 bases. V was pared by 5 bases and J by 2 bases, with 16 bases between. The length of the CDR3 is 15 residues. Germline V CDR1 and CDR2: PRHDT, FYEKMQ (reference sequence). CDR3 region: CASSPREGGPYEQYF. The CDR3 nucleotides read TGTGCCAGCAGCCCTCGAGAGGGAGGTCCCTACGAGCAGTACTTC.

This clone occurred once. The chain joins TRBV25-1 to TRBJ1-4; D remains unclear. Germline CDR1 is MGHDK and CDR2 is SYGVNS. V lost 2 bases and J lost 4, with 5 bases in between. The CDR3 covers 13 residues. CDR3 DNA sequence: TGTGCCAGCAGTGAACAGATTAATGAAAAACTGTTTTTT. Its protein is CASSEQINEKLFF.

This clone was detected a few times. V gene TRBV29-1 combines with J gene TRBJ1-5; 9 bases fit TRBD1. This CDR3 contains 15 residues. J was trimmed by 6 bases and V by 5 bases; bases with no gene match: 11. Germline V gene lookup returns CDR1 SQVTM and CDR2 ANQGSEA. The CDR3 loop reads CSVTLGQGEAQPQHF. CDR3 nucleotides: TGCAGCGTTACTCTGGGACAGGGAGAGGCTCAGCCCCAGCATTTT.

The V call is TRBV28, the J call TRBJ2-3; D call uncertain. The CDR3 consists of 13 residues. The germline V gene has CDR1 MDHEN and CDR2 SYDVKM. Trimming removed 6 bases from V and 0 bases from J, with 7 bases in between. The chain's CDR3 is CASSPGSTDTQYF. CDR3 sequence (DNA): TGTGCCAGCAGCCCTGGCAGCACAGATACGCAGTATTTT. The full variable domain, its missing parts supplied by reference TRBV28 and TRBJ2-3, is DVKVTQSSRYLVKRTGEKVFLECVQDMDHENMFWYRQDPGLGLRLIYFSYDVKMKEKGDIPEGYSVSREKKERFSLILESASTNQTSMYLCASSPGSTDTQYFGPGTRLTVL.

The chain links TRBV27 to TRBJ1-1; D is undetermined. The germline CDR1 and CDR2 sequences are MNHEY and SMNVEV (reference sequence). Trimming cost V 0 bases and J 1 base, with 9 bases left between them. The CDR3 has 15 amino acids. The CDR3, as DNA: TGTGCCAGCAGTTTATCGAGCCGAAGGAACACTGAAGCTTTCTTT. This translates into CASSLSSRRNTEAFF.

The chain carries TRBV6-5 and TRBJ1-3, with TRBD1 identical over 7 bases. Germline V gene lookup returns CDR1 MNHEY and CDR2 SVGAGI. Trimming removed 6 bases from V and 2 bases from J; junction bases left unmatched: 4. This CDR3 region has 14 residues. The DNA for the CDR3 is TGTGCCAGCAGACCGACAGGGACTGGAAACACCATATATTTT. This codes for CASRPTGTGNTIYF.

This chain links TRBV2 with TRBJ1-4; no clear D gene. Per the germline V gene, CDR1 is SNHLY and CDR2 is FYNNEI. CDR3 length equals 13 residues. V lost 5 bases and J 5 bases, leaving 9 bases between the germline ends. The CDR3 region is CASSLGRNEKLFF. The CDR3 DNA reads TGTGCCAGCAGTCTGGGCAGAAATGAAAAACTGTTTTTT.

The chain combines TRBV10-3 with TRBJ2-1; TRBD1 matches at 11 bases. From germline, CDR1 is ENHRY and CDR2 SYGVKD. The length of the CDR3 is 16 residues. V dropped 6 bases and J dropped 0; count of bases not matched to a gene: 4. CDR3 region: CAIRGTGGDSYNEQFF. Written as DNA, the CDR3 is TGTGCCATCAGGGGGACAGGGGGAGACTCCTACAATGAGCAGTTCTTC.

This rearrangement joins TRBV6-4 to TRBJ1-1, with a tentative D call TRBD1 (6 bases). Germline V CDR1 and CDR2: MRHNA, SNTAGT. The CDR3 contains 19 residues. V shed 3 bases and J shed 6 bases, with 29 bases lying between them. As DNA, the CDR3 is TGTGCCAGCAGTGAAGGGTATTGGCAGGGGCCTGAGAGAAGACCTGAAGCTTTCTTT. This sequence encodes CASSEGYWQGPERRPEAFF.